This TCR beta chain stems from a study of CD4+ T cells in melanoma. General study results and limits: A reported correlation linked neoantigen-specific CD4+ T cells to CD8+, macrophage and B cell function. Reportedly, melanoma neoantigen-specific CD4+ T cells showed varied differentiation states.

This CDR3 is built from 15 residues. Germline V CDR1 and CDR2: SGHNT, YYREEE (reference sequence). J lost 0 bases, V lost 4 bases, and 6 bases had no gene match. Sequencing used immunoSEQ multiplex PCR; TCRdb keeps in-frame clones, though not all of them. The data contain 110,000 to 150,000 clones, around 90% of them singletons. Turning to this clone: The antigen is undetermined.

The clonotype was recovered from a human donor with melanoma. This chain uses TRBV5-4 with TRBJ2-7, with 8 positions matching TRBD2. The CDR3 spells CASSAAGGSSYEQYF. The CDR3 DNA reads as TGTGCCAGCAGCGCGGCGGGGGGAAGCTCCTACGAGCAGTACTTC.